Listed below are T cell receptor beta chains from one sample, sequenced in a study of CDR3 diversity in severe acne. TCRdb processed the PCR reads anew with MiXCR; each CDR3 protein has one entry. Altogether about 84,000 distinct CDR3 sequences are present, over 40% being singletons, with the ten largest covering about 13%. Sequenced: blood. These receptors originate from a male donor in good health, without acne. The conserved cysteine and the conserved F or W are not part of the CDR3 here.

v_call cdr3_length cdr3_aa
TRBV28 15 AIADRASGRWTGELF
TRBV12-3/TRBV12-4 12 ASSPTTERYGYT
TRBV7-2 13 ASSPDPGGADTQY
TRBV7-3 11 ASSLGDRGQNR
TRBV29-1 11 SAGRGGGTEAF
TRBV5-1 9 ASSYGREQY
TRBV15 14 ATSRDQARETDGYT
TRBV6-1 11 ASSDRGWAEAF
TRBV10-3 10 AIARGDTETF
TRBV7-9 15 ASSPGTGSSGANVLT
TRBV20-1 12 SASPRGLDTEQY
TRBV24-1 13 ATSARQPPYNEQF
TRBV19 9 AWGRGYEQY
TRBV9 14 AGSVGLAGVTGELF
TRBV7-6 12 ASSLGTEQETQY
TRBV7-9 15 ASSLVVTGGDGSPLH
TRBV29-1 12 SVGGQGARTEAF
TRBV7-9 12 ASSYGRGTCEQY
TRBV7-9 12 ASTYGGSIDEQY
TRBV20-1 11 SARGLAKYEQY
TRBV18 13 ASSPSGSSGNTIY
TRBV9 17 ASSVALRGETQYFGELF
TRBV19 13 ASSIAVIERGEQY